These 14 T cell receptor beta chains were all obtained from the same sample, sequenced in a study of spatial heterogeneity in lung cancer. Time point of the sample: sample taken at primary tumor resection. Unsorted tumor, nontumor lung tissue or cryopreserved PBMC supplied the whole RNA. MiXCR, run by TCRdb on the 5' RACE reads, gives a single entry per CDR3 protein. This sample has 26,000 or so distinct CDR3 sequences; 8.4% occur once, and the top ten carry 30% to 45%. Sequences were derived from PBMCs, sampled at surgery. These receptors originate from a female donor with early-stage non-small cell lung cancer.

This clonotype was detected ten times or more. V gene TRBV18 combines with J gene TRBJ1-4, with 9 nucleotides matching TRBD1. The CDR3 runs to 14 residues. Germline-derived CDR1 and CDR2 are KGHSH and LQKENI. After removal of 3 bases from V and 8 bases from J, the junction contained 4 bases not matched to a gene. The DNA for the CDR3 is TGTGCCAGCTCACCGGGACAGGGCGGCGAAAAACTGTTTTTT. Encoded protein: CASSPGQGGEKLFF.

This clonotype has only a few counts. The chain recombines TRBV13 with TRBJ2-1; 8 nucleotides agree with TRBD1. Germline lookup yields CDR1 PRHDT and CDR2 FYEKMQ (reference sequence). After removal of 0 bases from V and 3 bases from J, the junction contained 4 bases not matched to a gene. CDR3 size: 16 residues. The CDR3 region is CASSLGQGALYNEQFF. CDR3 DNA sequence: TGTGCCAGCAGCTTAGGGCAGGGGGCCCTCTACAATGAGCAGTTCTTC.

This sequence joins TRBV7-9 and TRBJ2-7; TRBD1 agrees at 7 bases. This CDR3 is 13 amino acids long. J gave up 1 base and V 6 bases, and 3 bases lay outside the gene matches. Germline assignment: CDR1 SEHNR and CDR2 FQNEAQ (reference sequence). For the CDR3, the DNA is TGTGCCAGCAGACAGACAGGGTCCTACGAGCAGTACTTC. Translation: CASRQTGSYEQYF.

This clonotype has a handful of counts. The rearrangement joins TRBV4-1 to TRBJ2-5, with D possibly matching TRBD2 (5 bases). Germline V CDR1 and CDR2: MGHRA, YSYEKL. CDR3 size: 16 residues. V lost 1 base, J lost 7 bases, and 19 bases lay in between. The CDR3 bases are TGCGCCAGCAGCCAAGGAGCTTCAGCGGATAAAGGGACCCAGTACTTC. This sequence encodes CASSQGASADKGTQYF.

In this sample, this clonotype turned up a few times. The chain carries TRBV13 and TRBJ2-1; maybe TRBD2 (6 bases). The V end was cut by 8 bases, the J end by 6 bases, with 14 bases between. There are 13 residues in the CDR3. From germline, CDR1 is PRHDT and CDR2 FYEKMQ (reference sequence). Here the CDR3 reads CASRGKRVNEQFF. The CDR3 nucleotides are TGTGCCAGCCGCGGGAAGCGGGTCAATGAGCAGTTCTTC.

The chain is built from TRBV7-2 and TRBJ1-2; TRBD1 aligns across 8 bases. The trim removed 3 bases at V and 0 bases at J, leaving 3 bases unmatched. Germline V CDR1 and CDR2: SGHTA, FQGNSA. CDR3 length: 15 residues. The chain's CDR3 is CASSFQQGANYGYTF. As DNA, the CDR3 is TGTGCCAGCAGCTTCCAACAGGGGGCTAACTATGGCTACACCTTC.

This clonotype was counted at least ten times. The J gene is TRBJ1-5, the V gene TRBV18; 8 positions agree with TRBD1. From germline, CDR1 is KGHSH and CDR2 LQKENI. The CDR3 consists of 18 residues. J lost 7 bases, V lost 4 bases, and 18 bases had no gene match. The CDR3, as DNA: TGTGCCAGCTCACTCGGACAGGGAGCACCTCCCTCTATCCAGCCCCAGCATTTT. This encodes CASSLGQGAPPSIQPQHF.

The CDR3 DNA reads as TGTGCCGCCGGGACCTACAATGAGCAGTTCTTC. Translated: CAAGTYNEQFF. The rearrangement uses TRBV24-1 and TRBJ2-1; D may be TRBD2 (5 bases). This CDR3 spans 11 amino acids. Germline CDR1 is KGHDR and CDR2 is SFDVKD. Trimming took off 12 bases at V and 2 bases at J, with 7 bases between the two ends.

This clonotype was detected ten times or more. The chain employs TRBV11-2 and TRBJ2-2; D not resolved. The CDR3 runs to 14 residues. The V end lost 3 bases, the J end lost 2 bases, and 7 bases lay between the germline ends. Germline V gene lookup returns CDR1 SGHAT and CDR2 FQNNGV. CDR3 DNA: TGTGCCAGCAGCTTCTGGGAAAACACCGGGGAGCTGTTTTTT. Translating gives CASSFWENTGELFF. Full variable domain (rest looked up from reference TRBV11-2 and TRBJ2-2): EAGVAQSPRYKIIEKRQSVAFWCNPISGHATLYWYQQILGQGPKLLIQFQNNGVVDDSQLPKDRFSAERLKGVDSTLKIQPAKLEDSAVYLCASSFWENTGELFFGEGSRLTVL.

This clonotype was seen ten or more times. The J gene is TRBJ2-7, the V gene TRBV3-1; D unclear. The CDR3 totals 13 residues. Germline lookup yields CDR1 LGHDT and CDR2 YNNKEL (reference sequence). Trimming took off 2 bases at V and 5 bases at J, with 10 bases between the two ends. The CDR3 spells CASSQRPVHEQYF. DNA of the CDR3: TGTGCCAGCAGCCAAAGGCCGGTCCACGAGCAGTACTTC.

At least ten counts were recorded for this clonotype. The rearrangement links TRBV6-1 to TRBJ1-2; TRBD1 matches 10 bases. The V segment lost 7 bases and the J segment 1 base; nucleotides outside the gene matches: 3. Germline CDR1 is MNHNS and CDR2 is SASEGT. The CDR3 has 14 amino acids. The CDR3 DNA is TGTGCCAGCAACGGACAGGGGGGTAACTATGGCTACACCTTC. It specifies CASNGQGGNYGYTF.

There are many counts of this clonotype. This rearrangement joins TRBV2 to TRBJ2-7; D may be TRBD2 (6 bases). This CDR3 is built from 14 residues. The germline V gene has CDR1 SNHLY and CDR2 FYNNEI. V shed 1 base and J shed 2 bases, with 9 bases lying between them. Here the CDR3 DNA reads TGTGCCAGCAGTGAAGGGCGGGGCACCTACGAGCAGTACGTC. Amino acid sequence: CASSEGRGTYEQYV.

This clonotype came up many times. The rearrangement uses TRBV30 and TRBJ2-3; no clear D gene. The germline gives CDR1 GTSNPN, CDR2 SVGIG (reference sequence). The ends were cut back, 3 bases at V and 0 bases at J, with 10 bases in the middle. The CDR3 sequence is 14 residues long. In DNA form, the CDR3 reads TGTGCCTGGAGCAGTAGCCCTAGCACAGATACGCAGTATTTT. Translation: CAWSSSPSTDTQYF.

This clonotype was detected ten times or more. The chain is built from TRBV5-4 and TRBJ2-5; 8 nucleotides match TRBD2. Germline V gene sequence: CDR1 SGHNT, CDR2 YYREEE (reference sequence). Unmatched junction bases numbered 6, after V lost 0 bases and J lost 5 bases. CDR3 size: 15 residues. The CDR3 sequence: CASSLAAGVVETQYF. The CDR3 DNA reads as TGTGCCAGCAGCTTGGCAGCGGGAGTAGTGGAGACCCAGTACTTC.